Shown below are 5 T cell receptor beta chains from a single sample sequenced in a study of T-cell memory formation after mild COVID-19. TCRdb passed the 5' RACE reads through MiXCR, listing each CDR3 protein once. The data show about 340,000 distinct CDR3 sequences, roughly 21% seen once. The specimen was PBMCs or a T cell subset sorted from them (not recorded which). The receptors were gathered from an adult woman who had mild COVID-19 (a few samples of this study predate the infection). Cell type and time point are not known.

This clonotype was seen more than once but under ten times. The rearrangement joins TRBV29-1 to TRBJ1-1; D remains unclear. The germline V gene encodes CDR1 SQVTM and CDR2 ANQGSEA. V lost 2 bases and J lost 5, with 12 bases in between. The CDR3 consists of 13 residues. This chain's CDR3 is CSVERQVGTEAFF. The CDR3 nucleotides read TGCAGCGTTGAAAGGCAGGTGGGGACTGAAGCTTTCTTT.

V is TRBV7-2 and J is TRBJ2-3; the D gene could be TRBD1 or TRBD2 (5 bases each). The CDR3 covers 15 residues. Germline CDR1 and CDR2: SGHTA and FQGNSA. V gave up 1 base and J gave up 6 bases, with 14 bases separating them. CDR3 loop: CASSLGGRASDTQYF. The CDR3 region has the DNA TGTGCCAGCAGCTTAGGGGGGAGAGCTTCGGATACGCAGTATTTT.

This clonotype was detected ten times or more. The chain employs TRBV12-3 or TRBV12-4 and TRBJ1-1; 7 bases are a match to TRBD1. The CDR3 extends over 16 amino acids. The junction had 8 bases not matched to a gene; V was cut back by 4 bases and J by 0 bases. CDR3 coding DNA: TGTGCCAGCAGTTCCTATCTGGGACAGATGAACACTGAAGCTTTCTTT. This translates into CASSSYLGQMNTEAFF.

This clonotype is medium-sized (0.01 to 0.1%). The V gene is TRBV18, the J gene TRBJ1-5; D uncertain. The CDR3 runs 15 residues. V was clipped by 6 bases and J by 2 bases, with 14 bases between them. Germline CDR1 reads KGHSH; CDR2 reads LQKENI. The CDR3 coding sequence is TGTGCCAGCTCGGTCAGTACAATCGGCAATCAGCCCCAGCATTTT. This encodes CASSVSTIGNQPQHF.

J is TRBJ2-5 and V is TRBV7-2, with D perhaps being TRBD1 or TRBD2 (6 bases each). The CDR3 length is 14 residues. With 2 bases removed from V and 1 base from J, the gap between germline ends came to 8 bases. Germline lookup yields CDR1 SGHTA and CDR2 FQGNSA. The CDR3 bases are TGTGCCAGCAGCTTACGGGGGCGCCAAGAGACCCAGTACTTC. Its protein product is CASSLRGRQETQYF.